This T cell receptor beta chain was sequenced during a study of cytomegalovirus exposure and HLA in healthy donors. With 4 bases removed from V and 4 bases from J, the gap between germline ends came to 13 bases. CDR3 length equals 15 residues. From germline, CDR1 is SNHLY and CDR2 FYNNEI. The PCR contained 60 Vbeta and 13 Jbeta primers. Method: immunoSEQ multiplex PCR; TCRdb's copy keeps in-frame clones and lacks some. There are over 150,000 clones in the sample; around 74% occur only once, and under 1.5% lies in the top ten. The sequence came from a man aged 18 to 30 in good health and CMV-seronegative. Source material: PBMCs. J is TRBJ2-2 and V is TRBV2; D is unresolved. The CDR3 loop is CASSVQDSSTGELFF. For the CDR3, the DNA is TGTGCCAGCAGTGTTCAAGACTCCTCCACCGGGGAGCTGTTTTTT.